Listed below are T cell receptor beta chains from one sample, sequenced in a study of a mutant IDH1 vaccine in newly diagnosed glioma. The antigens for these receptors are not known. Libraries were prepared by immunoSEQ multiplex PCR; TCRdb keeps only in-frame clonotypes and omits some of them. This sample yields about 60,000 clones, of which roughly four fifths are seen a single time; 3% to 3.5% belongs to the top ten. The sequences come from PBMCs, collected from a glioma patient whose treatment included an IDH1 peptide vaccine. The receptors were sampled from a woman in her forties or fifties with glioma. CDR3s include the opening cysteine and the closing phenylalanine or tryptophan. A D gene is named only where the DNA matches it firmly. A row's size may be missing; if present it is once, few, many or a size class.

size	D	J	V	DNA	CDR3
-	TRBD1	TRBJ1-3	TRBV2	TGTGCCAGCAGGGGACAGGGGGGCTCTGGAAACACCATATATTTT	CASRGQGGSGNTIYF
-	-	TRBJ2-2	TRBV7-2	TGTGCCAGCAGCTTAAGGGGCTTGGACACCGGGGAGCTGTTTTTT	CASSLRGLDTGELFF
once	-	TRBJ1-2	TRBV27	TGTGCCAGCAGTTTATCTGGACCGTATGGCTACACCTTC	CASSLSGPYGYTF
-	-	TRBJ2-7	TRBV28	TGTGCCAGCAGTTTCGACAGCAACCCTTCCTACGAGCAGTACTTC	CASSFDSNPSYEQYF
-	TRBD2	TRBJ2-3	TRBV4-3	TGCGCCAGCAGCCAAGCGGCTAGCGGGGTCACAGATACGCAGTATTTT	CASSQAASGVTDTQYF
-	TRBD2	TRBJ2-3	TRBV7-9	TGTGCCAGCAGCTTAGGGCTAGCGGTCACAGATACGCAGTATTTT	CASSLGLAVTDTQYF
-	TRBD1	TRBJ2-7	TRBV4-1	TGCGCCAGCAGCCCCCGCCGGGACAGCCCCTACGAGCAGTACTTC	CASSPRRDSPYEQYF
-	-	TRBJ2-7	TRBV11-2	TGTGCCAGCAGCCCCCGGGTGAAAACCGGCGAGCAGTACTTC	CASSPRVKTGEQYF
-	-	TRBJ1-1	TRBV20-1	TGCAGTGCTAGAGTAGGCTTGGAGGCTTTCTTT	CSARVGLEAFF
-	TRBD2	TRBJ2-2	TRBV19	TGTGCCAGTAGTAAGCGGGGGGGCACCGGGGAGCTGTTTTTT	CASSKRGGTGELFF
-	-	TRBJ1-4	TRBV9	TGTGCCAGCAGCGTGTCAGCTCGTGGGGGGGGCGAAAAACTGTTTTTT	CASSVSARGGGEKLFF
-	TRBD1	TRBJ1-1	TRBV30	TGTGCCTCGACAGGGACGGAGAACACTGAAGCTTTCTTT	CASTGTENTEAFF
-	-	TRBJ1-2	TRBV9	TGTGCCAGCAGCGTTGAGGGGTACTATGGCTACACCTTC	CASSVEGYYGYTF
-	-	TRBJ1-1	TRBV6-6	TGTGCCAGCATTTCCTTTAGGACTGAAGCTTTCTTT	CASISFRTEAFF
-	-	TRBJ1-1	TRBV5-4	TGTGCCAGCAGCCTAACAGGGCTCACTGAAGCTTTCTTT	CASSLTGLTEAFF
-	TRBD1	TRBJ1-5	TRBV4-1	TGCGCCAGCAGCCAAGACCAGGGGGCTGGCAATCAGCCCCAGCATTTT	CASSQDQGAGNQPQHF
-	TRBD1	TRBJ1-1	TRBV2	TGTGCCAGCAGCTACGACAGGGTGGGCACTGAAGCTTTCTTT	CASSYDRVGTEAFF
-	TRBD1	TRBJ1-6	TRBV2	TGTGCCAGCGGACAGGGAGGTTCCTATAATTCACCCCTCCACTTT	CASGQGGSYNSPLHF
-	-	TRBJ2-2	TRBV6-5	TGTGCCAGCAGTTACGGAAGGCTGGCCGGGGAGCTGTTTTTT	CASSYGRLAGELFF
-	TRBD1	TRBJ1-4	TRBV18	TGTGCCAGCTCACCCGGAGGGGGACAGACTAATGAAAAACTGTTTTTT	CASSPGGGQTNEKLFF
-	-	TRBJ2-1	TRBV5-1	TGCGCCAGCAGCTTCTTCAGGGAAGGTGAGCAGTTCTTC	CASSFFREGEQFF
-	-	TRBJ1-1	TRBV7-2	TGTGCCAGCAGCCCGGGGGACACTGAAGCTTTCTTT	CASSPGDTEAFF